This T cell receptor beta chain derives from a study of cytomegalovirus exposure and HLA in healthy donors. Study-wide findings and caveats: There was a cluster of highly shared sequence variants that was likely a sequencing artifact.

Losses at the gene ends were 5 bases for V and 4 bases for J; bases not matched to a gene: 5. This CDR3 has 14 residues. Germline V gene lookup returns CDR1 MDHEN and CDR2 SYDVKM. For this clone: The antigen is unknown.

PCR involved 60 Vbeta and 13 Jbeta primers. The method was immunoSEQ multiplex PCR; TCRdb's version includes in-frame clones alone and lacks a portion of them. The table lists some 150,000 clones, around 75% of them singletons. Sample: PBMCs. The chain recombines TRBV28 with TRBJ1-5, with 7 bases lining up with TRBD1. The receptor was isolated from a female donor in good health and CMV-seronegative. The CDR3: CASSLRQGNQPQHF. CDR3 nucleotide sequence: TGTGCCAGCAGTCTCCGACAGGGAAATCAGCCCCAGCATTTT.